These T cell receptor beta chains were read from a single sample in a study of cytomegalovirus exposure and HLA in healthy donors. Here immunoSEQ multiplex PCR was the method, and the copy in TCRdb shows in-frame clones only, minus some. The repertoire has some 180,000 clones, more than 75% of them found once; the top ten carry under 3%. The sample consisted of PBMCs. All receptors derive from a woman younger than 45 in good health and CMV-seropositive. Each CDR3 is given with its conserved first and last residue. Only some rows state a clone size, as once, few, many or a class for expanded clones.

J: TRBJ1-6; V: TRBV7-2; size: -; CDR3: CASSRTPGQNSPLHF
J: TRBJ2-2; V: TRBV7-8; size: -; CDR3: CASSSGQGDTGELFF
J: TRBJ2-7; V: TRBV4-1; size: -; CDR3: CASSQDALTGGRTYEQYF
J: TRBJ2-1; V: TRBV10-3; size: once; CDR3: CAIRWATAYNEQFF
J: TRBJ2-3; V: TRBV5-8; size: -; CDR3: CASSATRADTQYF
J: TRBJ2-1; V: TRBV27; size: -; CDR3: CASIKTAGGRFNEQFF
J: TRBJ2-6; V: TRBV7-3; size: -; CDR3: CASSVAGGPGANVLTF
J: TRBJ2-5; V: TRBV5-1; size: -; CDR3: CASSSGTKETQYF
J: TRBJ2-3; V: TRBV10-3; size: -; CDR3: CAIRDPGQPQRDTQYF
J: TRBJ2-2; V: TRBV5-6; size: -; CDR3: CASSKLGAHGELFF
J: TRBJ2-1; V: TRBV19; size: -; CDR3: CASNDKISSYNEQFF
J: TRBJ1-6; V: TRBV4-2; size: -; CDR3: CASSQQGGGSPLHF
J: TRBJ2-3; V: TRBV2; size: -; CDR3: CATNYRDTPLDTQYF